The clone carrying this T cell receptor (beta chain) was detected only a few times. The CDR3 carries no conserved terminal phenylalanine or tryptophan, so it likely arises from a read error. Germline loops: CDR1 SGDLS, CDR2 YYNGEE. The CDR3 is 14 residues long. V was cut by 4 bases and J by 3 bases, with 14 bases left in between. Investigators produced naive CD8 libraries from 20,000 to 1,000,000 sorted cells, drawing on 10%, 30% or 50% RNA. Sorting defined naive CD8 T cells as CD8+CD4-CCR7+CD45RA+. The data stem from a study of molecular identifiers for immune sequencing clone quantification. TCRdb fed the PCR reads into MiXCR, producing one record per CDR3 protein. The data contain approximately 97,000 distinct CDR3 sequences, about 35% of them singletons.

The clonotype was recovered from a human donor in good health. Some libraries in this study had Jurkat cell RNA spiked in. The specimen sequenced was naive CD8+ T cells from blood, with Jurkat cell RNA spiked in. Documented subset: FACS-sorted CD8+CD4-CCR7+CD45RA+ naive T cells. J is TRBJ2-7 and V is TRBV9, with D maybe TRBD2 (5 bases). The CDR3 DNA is TGTGCCAGCAGCCCCGCGGGCCCAGACTACGAGCAGTACTCC. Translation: CASSPAGPDYEQYS.